This entry describes one TCR beta chain. No cognate antigen has been identified for it. Per-nucleotide qualities are absent, and no much larger clonotype sits a single base away. This sample stems from a study of blood T cell repertoires in COVID-19 (dated by TCRdb to the early 2020s). Regarding the research as a whole: Collaborator samples came from the United States, Italy and Spain and covered acute and convalescent phases of COVID-19. Samples were obtained from the ongoing ImmuneRACE study (first 160 participants) and from 1,254 subjects provided by 6 global collaborators. Where available, HLA class I and class II types were obtained from metadata supplied by the sample provider rather than from assay-based typing. Subjects who had been exposed to COVID-19, were actively infected with it, or had recovered from it provided the deeply sampled blood TCRbeta repertoires that made up the dataset. The sample metadata nearly always contained a de-identified subject ID, COVID-19 status, age in years and sex. The repertoires were made available in a free public database intended to serve as a resource for research on the immune response to SARS-CoV-2. The prospective study material was composed of cDNA or gDNA derived from T cells, B-cell-depleted T cells, or PBMCs. Overall results and qualifications from the work: Clinical and demographic metadata were provided uncurated, with the amount varying by source and participant.

Samples from volunteer blood donors who had recovered from COVID-19 were contributed by a second Seattle source. Each collaborating institution followed its own protocols to collect whole blood in K2EDTA tubes. For TCRbeta analysis, collaborator samples were shipped as frozen whole blood, as isolated PBMCs, or as DNA extracted from either sample type. CDR1 KGHDR and CDR2 SFDVKD were looked up in the germline V gene. Reading from cysteine to phenylalanine, the CDR3 counts 14 amino acids. Only the CDR3 part of the read is kept: 42 bases, read in frame from the first base. The V and J ends are trimmed by 7 bases and 8 bases, leaving 17 bases between them. TCRbeta CDR3 regions were amplified from genomic DNA using the immunoSEQ Assay, a bias-controlled multiplex PCR. In the paper's pipeline: The number of nucleated cells in each sample was estimated from the amplification of reference gene primers within the assay. To quantify the absolute abundance of each unique TCRbeta CDR3 rearrangement, sequence reads were collapsed and filtered. For each sample, productive Simpson clonality was calculated as the square root of Simpson's diversity index over productive rearrangements. Drawn from immuneACCESS, this table holds only the in-frame rearrangements with V and J called that TCRdb kept. Clones are partly lost; checked studies trace under half to an unresolved V gene and leave the rest unexplained. From that table come the V and J calls and clone size; the DNA was used to work out D and trimming. This sample comprises under 200,000 clones, about 91% of them detected only once. 3% to 4.5% of the sample is taken by the ten largest.

Sequenced: peripheral blood. The chain couples TRBV24-1 to TRBJ2-1; the D gene is perhaps TRBD2, on 6 matching bases. This sequence originates from a woman in her sixties who had recovered from COVID-19. The CDR3 reads as follows: CATSRGWPGDEQFF. The DNA sequence is as follows: TGTGCCACCAGCCGGGGCTGGCCGGGGGATGAGCAGTTCTTC.